Following are 10 T cell receptor beta chains from one sample sequenced in a study of blood T cell repertoires in COVID-19. Profiled with immunoSEQ multiplex PCR; TCRdb holds only in-frame clones, not every one. Among 240,000 or so clones listed, approximately 83% were seen once. Sequencing used peripheral blood. The receptor source for this set is a woman aged 25-40 years who had recovered from COVID-19.

The V call is TRBV3-1 (or the pseudogene TRBV3-2), the J call TRBJ2-3, with 8 bases lining up with TRBD1. V gave up 1 base and J gave up 4 bases; unmatched junction bases: 13. The CDR3 runs 18 residues. The germline V gene encodes CDR1 LGHDT and CDR2 YNNKEL (reference sequence). CDR3 in amino acids: CASSQVTGGSSSADTQYF. The CDR3, as DNA: TGTGCCAGCAGCCAAGTAACAGGGGGAAGCAGCAGTGCAGATACGCAGTATTTT.

The V call is TRBV7-2, the J call TRBJ1-1; a possible D gene is TRBD1 (5 bases). Germline V lookup: CDR1 SGHTA, CDR2 FQGNSA. The CDR3 is 13 amino acids. V dropped 0 bases and J dropped 11 bases, with 13 bases sitting between them. The DNA for the CDR3 is TGTGCCAGCAGCTTAGCGAGGGGAGGGTGGGCTTTCTTT. Translated: CASSLARGGWAFF.

J is TRBJ2-5 and V is TRBV14; perhaps TRBD1 as D (5 bases). The length of the CDR3 is 15 residues. Germline V CDR1 and CDR2: SGHDN, FVKESK. V was cut by 0 bases and J by 5 bases, with 13 bases left in between. In DNA form, the CDR3 reads TGTGCCAGCAGCCAAGAGAGCAGGGTATATGAGACCCAGTACTTC. Its translation is CASSQESRVYETQYF.

This chain connects TRBV3-1 (or the pseudogene TRBV3-2) to TRBJ1-1; D might be TRBD1 (5 bases). Germline V gene sequence: CDR1 LGHDT, CDR2 YNNKEL (reference sequence). V shed 4 bases and J shed 10 bases, with 19 bases lying between them. The CDR3 is 14 amino acids. This CDR3 reads CASSPTPGTGGAFF. DNA for the CDR3: TGTGCCAGCAGCCCGACGCCGGGGACGGGGGGAGCTTTCTTT.

The chain combines TRBV7-9 with TRBJ1-2; 8 nucleotides line up with TRBD1. The CDR3 is 16 amino acids. The V segment lost 5 bases and the J segment 0 bases; nucleotides outside the gene matches: 8. Looked up from germline, CDR1 is SEHNR and CDR2 is FQNEAQ (reference sequence). The CDR3 here is CASSERQGATNYGYTF. The CDR3 bases are TGTGCCAGCAGCGAACGGCAGGGGGCAACTAACTATGGCTACACCTTC. Looking up the rest from reference TRBV7-9 and TRBJ1-2 gives the full variable domain: DTGVSQNPRHKITKRGQNVTFRCDPISEHNRLYWYRQTLGQGPEFLTYFQNEAQLEKSRLLSDRFSAERPKGSFSTLEIQRTEQGDSAMYLCASSERQGATNYGYTFGSGTRLTVV.

This chain uses TRBV19 with TRBJ2-7; TRBD1 matches 9 bases. Germline-derived CDR1 and CDR2 are LNHDA and SQIVND (reference sequence). Germline trimming cut 3 bases from V and 5 bases from J; bases unmatched to any gene: 11. The CDR3 covers 16 residues. The CDR3: CASSITGGAGGHEQYF. CDR3 coding DNA: TGTGCCAGTAGTATTACAGGGGGCGCAGGGGGACACGAGCAGTACTTC. The variable domain in full, completed from reference TRBV19 and TRBJ2-7, reads DGGITQSPKYLFRKEGQNVTLSCEQNLNHDAMYWYRQDPGQGLRLIYYSQIVNDFQKGDIAEGYSVSREKKESFPLTVTSAQKNPTAFYLCASSITGGAGGHEQYFGPGTRLTVT.

The chain employs TRBV30 and TRBJ2-2; TRBD1 is a possible D gene (5 bases). The CDR3 totals 11 residues. Germline V gives CDR1 GTSNPN, CDR2 SVGIG (reference sequence). Trimming removed 3 bases from V and 7 bases from J, with 6 bases in between. The CDR3 is CAWRGVGELFF. Here the CDR3 DNA reads TGTGCCTGGAGAGGGGTCGGGGAGCTGTTTTTT. Variable domain in full (rest from reference TRBV30 and TRBJ2-2): SQTIHQWPATLVQPVGSPLSLECTVEGTSNPNLYWYRQAAGRGLQLLFYSVGIGQISSEVPQNLSASRPQDRQFILSSKKLLLSDSGFYLCAWRGVGELFFGEGSRLTVL.

V and J are TRBV18 and TRBJ2-7; tentative D call: TRBD1 (5 bases). V dropped 4 bases and J dropped 4 bases, with 20 bases sitting between them. Germline V gene sequence: CDR1 KGHSH, CDR2 LQKENI. CDR3 length: 16 amino acids. The CDR3 loop reads CASSLATDSRAYEQYF. The CDR3 DNA is TGTGCCAGCTCACTGGCGACAGACTCCAGGGCGTACGAGCAGTACTTC. Complete variable domain (other parts from reference TRBV18 and TRBJ2-7): NAGVMQNPRHLVRRRGQEARLRCSPMKGHSHVYWYRQLPEEGLKFMVYLQKENIIDESGMPKERFSAEFPKEGPSILRIQQVVRGDSAAYFCASSLATDSRAYEQYFGPGTRLTVT.

The chain carries TRBV6-5 and TRBJ2-7, with D possibly TRBD1 on 6 matching bases. There are 16 residues in the CDR3. CDR1 is MNHEY and CDR2 is SVGAGI in the germline V gene. The germline V and J ends were trimmed by 2 bases and 3 bases, with 17 bases remaining between them. The CDR3 spells CASSYHPTIGGYEQYF. As DNA, the CDR3 is TGTGCCAGCAGTTACCATCCCACGATAGGGGGCTACGAGCAGTACTTC.

The rearrangement uses TRBV6-5 and TRBJ1-1; 10 bases are a match to TRBD1. CDR1 and CDR2 from the germline V gene are MNHEY and SVGAGI. There are 13 residues in the CDR3. V was clipped by 8 bases and J by 5 bases; unmatched bases: 5. The CDR3 here is CASRTGGKTEAFF. The CDR3 DNA sequence: TGTGCCAGCCGGACAGGGGGAAAAACTGAAGCTTTCTTT.